This TCR beta chain derives from a study of shared clonotypes between healthy human individuals. In the study overall: The people who gave samples were a couple of women and a few men aged 18 to 49. Study-wide results and limits: Sharing across four donors was highest in naive CD4 (roughly 5%) and lowest in memory CD8 (0.4%).

Terminally differentiated effector memory CD45RA+ cells were excluded from the naive CD8 cells, which were CD45RO-negative and positively selected for CCR7. All of the donors resided in Nashville, Tennessee, and each was a Caucasian adult. Concerning this clone: The antigen is not known.

Here immunoSEQ multiplex PCR was the method, and the copy in TCRdb shows in-frame clones only, minus some. The sample shows millions of clones, approximately 95% of them seen only once. Germline V CDR1 and CDR2: MNHEY, SVGAGI. There are 13 residues in the CDR3. Trimming cost V 6 bases and J 5 bases; bases outside gene matches: 5. V is TRBV6-5 and J is TRBJ1-1, with 8 bases fitting TRBD1. The sequence was obtained from a man between 18 and 29 years old in good health. Sequenced: naive CD8+ T cells sorted from blood. The CDR3 DNA sequence: TGTGCCAGCAGCCCCGGGACAGGTACTGAAGCTTTCTTT. This encodes CASSPGTGTEAFF.